This T cell receptor (beta chain) was recorded in a study of T cells in Graves' hyperthyroidism and ophthalmopathy. RNA transcripts gave rise to amplified TCR beta CDR3 regions. First-round RT-PCR targeting the TCR CDR3 was performed with the HTBI primer set. TCRdb reprocessed the multiplex PCR reads with MiXCR, giving one entry per CDR3 protein. In the table there are roughly 500,000 distinct CDR3 sequences, around 43% of which are singletons. Study-wide findings and caveats: Blood also showed most of the thyroid clonotypes that were expanded above 0.001.

Regarding this clonotype: Its antigen is undetermined.

Germline CDR1 and CDR2: SQVTM and ANQGSEA. This CDR3 is 12 amino acids long. V lost 4 bases to trimming and J lost 5 bases, with 11 bases between them. V and J are TRBV29-1 and TRBJ2-5; TRBD2 might be the D (5 bases). Sample: peripheral blood or thyroid tissue (not recorded which). The sequence was collected from an adult woman with Graves' disease, either hyperthyroidism or ophthalmopathy (not recorded which). For the CDR3, the DNA is TGCAGCGTTGGCGAGGGTGGGGAGACCCAGTACTTC. Translation: CSVGEGGETQYF.